Below are 16 T cell receptor beta chains sequenced from a single sample in a study of cytomegalovirus exposure and HLA in healthy donors (TCRdb year 2017). The library was made by the immunoSEQ multiplex PCR assay. For the multiplex PCR, a mixture combining 60 forward primers for TCR Vbeta segments and 13 reverse primers for TCR Jbeta segments was used. The immuneACCESS repertoire file appears here via TCRdb, limited to in-frame rearrangements. These files lack a portion of the clones; in checked studies, under half of the deficit traces to unresolved V genes, and the cause of the others is not known. The table for this sample lists about 140,000 clones; 80% of them were counted only once. The ten largest clones capture about 4.3% of the sample. The material sequenced was PBMCs. These TCRs come from a man in his forties in good health and CMV-seronegative.

The chain combines TRBV6-7 with TRBJ1-2, with TRBD1 matching 10 bases. TRBV6-7 is marked as an open reading frame, function uncertain. The trim removed 8 bases at V and 8 bases at J, leaving 11 bases unmatched. The CDR3 is 14 amino acids. The DNA of the CDR3 is TGTGCCAGCGGGACCGGGACAGGGGTTCAGGGCTACACCTTC. This translates into CASGTGTGVQGYTF.

With regard to this clone: The same CDR3 arises from other DNA sequences in this sample as well. V gene TRBV2 combines with J gene TRBJ2-2, with 7 bases aligning to TRBD1. The CDR3 has 14 amino acids. J lost 2 bases, V lost 6 bases, and 3 bases had no gene match. Germline CDR1 reads SNHLY; CDR2 reads FYNNEI. The CDR3 loop is CASRTGLNTGELFF. For the CDR3, the DNA is TGTGCCAGCAGGACAGGGTTAAACACCGGGGAGCTGTTTTTT.

The sample holds a few counts of this clone. The chain uses TRBV5-4 and TRBJ1-4, with D possibly matching TRBD1 (6 bases). The CDR3 has 15 residues. In germline, CDR1 is SGHNT, CDR2 YYREEE (reference sequence). Between the trimmed V and J ends, which lost 4 bases and 5 bases, there was a span of 15 bases. CDR3 in amino acids: CASSIQLGTNEKLFF. The CDR3 DNA is TGTGCCAGCAGCATCCAACTGGGGACAAATGAAAAACTGTTTTTT. Supplemented by reference TRBV5-4 and TRBJ1-4, the full variable domain reads ETGVTQSPTHLIKTRGQQVTLRCSSQSGHNTVSWYQQALGQGPQFIFQYYREEENGRGNFPPRFSGLQFPNYSSELNVNALELDDSALYLCASSIQLGTNEKLFFGSGTQLSVL.

The table lists this clone with a few counts. The chain is built from TRBV5-1 and TRBJ1-6; 8 bases align to TRBD1. The CDR3 is made up of 20 amino acids. Germline V gene lookup returns CDR1 SGHRS and CDR2 YFSETQ. V lost 0 bases to trimming and J lost 0 bases; unmatched junction nucleotides: 11. For the CDR3, the DNA is TGCGCCAGCAGCTTGGGGGGGACAGGCAAGGGGAGCTCCTATAATTCACCCCTCCACTTT. It encodes CASSLGGTGKGSSYNSPLHF.

This rearrangement joins TRBV19 to TRBJ1-2; 11 bases fit TRBD1. The V gene's germline CDR1 is LNHDA and CDR2 SQIVND (reference sequence). After removal of 5 bases from V and 8 bases from J, the junction contained 7 bases not matched to a gene. CDR3 length: 14 residues. CDR3 protein: CASSAPGTGGGYTF. The DNA of the CDR3 is TGTGCCAGTAGTGCCCCCGGGACAGGGGGAGGCTACACCTTC.

The V call is TRBV27, the J call TRBJ2-7, with 7 bases lining up with TRBD2. Unmatched junction bases numbered 0, after V lost 4 bases and J lost 3 bases. Germline CDR1 reads MNHEY; CDR2 reads SMNVEV (reference sequence). This CDR3 is built from 12 residues. CDR3 sequence (DNA): TGTGCCAGCAGTTGGGGGGGCTACGAGCAGTACTTC. Translated, it gives CASSWGGYEQYF.

This clone was picked up one time. The chain has TRBV5-1 and TRBJ2-3; 9 bases map to TRBD2. Trimming removed 4 bases from V and 1 base from J; junction bases left unmatched: 1. This CDR3 has 14 amino acids. Germline-derived CDR1 and CDR2 are SGHRS and YFSETQ. This chain's CDR3 is CASSVAGGTDTQYF. CDR3 sequence (DNA): TGCGCCAGCAGCGTAGCGGGGGGCACAGATACGCAGTATTTT.

V gene TRBV7-9 combines with J gene TRBJ2-1; TRBD2 aligns across 7 bases. The junction had 12 bases not matched to a gene; V was cut back by 5 bases and J by 8 bases. Germline loops: CDR1 SEHNR, CDR2 FQNEAQ (reference sequence). This CDR3 region has 15 residues. The CDR3 here is CASSPQRGHEDEQFF. The CDR3 DNA reads as TGTGCCAGCAGCCCCCAGCGGGGTCACGAAGATGAGCAGTTCTTC.

V and J are TRBV5-4 and TRBJ1-2; 7 positions agree with TRBD1. CDR1 SGHNT and CDR2 YYREEE come from the germline V gene (reference sequence). The V segment lost 7 bases and the J segment 2 bases; nucleotides outside the gene matches: 8. The CDR3 covers 14 residues. CDR3 DNA sequence: TGTGCCAGCGGACGAACAGGGGCGAACTATGGCTACACCTTC. This codes for CASGRTGANYGYTF.

V is TRBV5-6 and J is TRBJ1-2; D may be TRBD1 (5 bases). Trimming shortened V by 4 bases and J by 8 bases, and 12 bases separated the two germline ends. Germline assignment: CDR1 SGHDT and CDR2 YYEEEE. CDR3 length: 12 amino acids. CDR3 bases: TGTGCCAGCAGCAGACAGAGTCAAGGCTACACCTTC. This gives the protein CASSRQSQGYTF.

This chain links TRBV6-1 with TRBJ2-1; D not resolved. The germline gives CDR1 MNHNS, CDR2 SASEGT. The CDR3 consists of 12 residues. The CDR3 is CAITDSYNEQFF. Here the CDR3 DNA reads TGTGCGATCACAGATTCCTACAATGAGCAGTTCTTC.

This clone was counted once. This chain links TRBV9 with TRBJ2-7; tentative D call: TRBD1 (6 bases). The CDR3 has 15 amino acids. Germline V gene data show CDR1 as SGDLS and CDR2 as YYNGEE. Trimming removed 0 bases from V and 0 bases from J, with 10 bases in between. The CDR3 nucleotides are TGTGCCAGCAGCGTAGAGGGGACATCCTCCTACGAGCAGTACTTC. As protein: CASSVEGTSSYEQYF.

The chain has TRBV27 and TRBJ2-1, with TRBD2 matching over 11 bases. Trimming cost V 0 bases and J 4 bases; bases outside gene matches: 8. The CDR3 extends over 18 amino acids. The germline CDR1 and CDR2 sequences are MNHEY and SMNVEV (reference sequence). The CDR3 spells CASSLSPPTSGGYNEQFF. CDR3 in DNA: TGTGCCAGCAGTTTATCCCCCCCCACTAGCGGGGGTTACAATGAGCAGTTCTTC.

J is TRBJ1-5 and V is TRBV10-2; D perhaps matches TRBD1 (6 bases). Looked up from germline, CDR1 is WSHSY and CDR2 is SAAADI. This CDR3 has 14 residues. V gave up 5 bases and J gave up 6 bases, with 14 bases separating them. CDR3 coding DNA: TGCGCCAGCAGTCCCCCGGGGGGCGGTCAGCCCCAGCATTTT. Protein product: CASSPPGGGQPQHF.

The chain combines TRBV10-2 with TRBJ2-5, with 7 bases matching TRBD2. CDR3 length: 14 amino acids. The V segment lost 8 bases and the J segment 9 bases; nucleotides outside the gene matches: 15. Germline values: CDR1 WSHSY, CDR2 SAAADI. The CDR3 DNA reads TGCGCCAGCTCAAACATGGGGGGGGTTGTGGCCCAGTACTTC. The encoded protein is CASSNMGGVVAQYF.

The chain recombines TRBV7-9 with TRBJ1-5; a possible D gene is TRBD1 (6 bases). V shed 1 base and J shed 4 bases, with 17 bases lying between them. CDR1 is SEHNR and CDR2 is FQNEAQ in the germline V gene (reference sequence). CDR3 size: 17 residues. The CDR3 protein is CASSLVGGLLENQPQHF. CDR3 sequence (DNA): TGTGCCAGCAGCTTAGTCGGGGGGCTATTGGAGAATCAGCCCCAGCATTTT.